The subject of this entry is one T cell receptor (beta chain). Antigen specificity is unknown. Sequenced with the Oncomine TCR Beta short-read assay was DNA taken from cultured CD4+ T cells. TCRdb re-analysed the PCR reads in MiXCR, keeping a single row per CDR3 protein. This table holds around 30,000 distinct CDR3 sequences, roughly 34% found once. Trimming removed 2 bases at V and 4 bases at J, with 8 bases between. Germline V gene data show CDR1 as SGHVS and CDR2 as FQNEAQ. The CDR3 covers 13 residues. These data belong to a study of vaccination and CD4 T cells after COVID-19. At the level of the study: Three convalescent patients underwent sampling at day 14 and then at days 161 to 241 post-vaccination, the study reports.

Time point in this sample: late sampling 161 to 241 days after vaccination in a few convalescent patients. The treatment is: approximately 11-day PBMC culture with coronavirus spike peptide pools or control peptides (ViraFEST assay). This chain uses TRBV7-8 with TRBJ1-1; D is uncertain. This sequence was found in a human donor who had recovered from COVID-19. The material was CD4+ T cells from blood, cultured in vitro, obtained about 7 months after SARS-CoV-2 vaccination. CDR3 region: CASSLSLATEAFF. The CDR3 nucleotides are TGTGCCAGCAGCTTATCTCTGGCCACTGAAGCTTTCTTT.